Detailed here is one TCR beta chain. There is no known antigen for this receptor. No DNA is shown, since the ends of the CDR3 on it are uncertain; the CDR3 is the one TCRdb lists. This specimen belongs to a study of T cells in Graves' hyperthyroidism and ophthalmopathy (dated by TCRdb to about 2019). A note on the overall study: A discovery cohort of approximately 97 patients, approximately 45 with Graves' ophthalmopathy and about 60 with stable Graves' hyperthyroidism, was used to find distinguishing TCR V-J signatures. An independent validation cohort of some 18 hyperthyroidism patients and 17 patients who later progressed to ophthalmopathy tested prospective prediction of ophthalmopathy. For training and testing, the 100 or so patients in the discovery cohort were randomly divided in a 7:3 ratio. In about six Graves' hyperthyroidism patients, the study also compared T-cell repertoires from thyroid tissue with T-cell repertoires from blood. After sampling, hyperthyroidism patients received methimazole starting at 30 mg daily, and ophthalmopathy patients received high-dose intravenous methylprednisolone. According to the paper, TCR Vbeta CDR3 sequencing was carried out on approximately 140 peripheral blood samples, which came from over 40 ophthalmopathy, 75 or so hyperthyroidism and roughly 17 progressor patients.

The paper as a whole reports these results and caveats: In validation, the model predicted progression to ophthalmopathy with approximately 71% sensitivity and 72% to 85% specificity, a median of 6.5 months before onset. Most expanded thyroid clonotypes (frequency above 0.001) were also found in blood, which suggests that blood repertoires may mirror thyroid immune responses. A model built on a 13 V-J signature distinguished ophthalmopathy from stable hyperthyroidism, reaching around 88% sensitivity and approximately 83% specificity in cross-validation and 80%/75% in testing. No statistical method was used to fix the sample size in advance, and group allocation was not hidden from the investigators.

A patient counted as having stable Graves' hyperthyroidism if no progression to ophthalmopathy occurred over 18 months of follow-up. Hyperthyroidism patients were newly diagnosed, with disease duration under 2 months, and aged 18 to 65 years. Exclusion was applied to patients with uncontrolled infections, other autoimmune diseases, pregnancy or lactation. Diagnoses were established on the basis of clinical symptoms, serum thyroxine and TRAb, thyroid ultrasound, and orbital computed tomography. Trizol reagent was used to extract total RNA, and RNA quality was then checked on an Agilent 2100 Bioanalyzer. The TCR beta CDR3 regions were amplified from RNA transcripts. For the first round of RT-PCR on the TCR CDR3, the HTBI primer set was used together with the Qiagen OneStep RT-PCR kit. The libraries were constructed in a second round of multiplex PCR and then size-selected and purified. Libraries were sequenced paired-end with 100 bp reads on an Illumina HiSeq2000. The authors' analysis ran thus. SOAPnuke was used to process the raw data, removing reads that contained adapters or uncalled bases, had a mean Phred below 15, or lacked an exact match to the constant primer or identifier. High-quality paired reads were merged with COPE v1.2.5, and unique nucleotide sequences were defined as clonotypes. MiTCR v1.1 was used to align the clonotypes against IMGT TRBV, TRBD and TRBJ reference segments. Analysis was restricted to V-J combinations with a frequency above 0.0001, which covered 99.2% of repertoires. A TCS score was defined as the ratio of F50 (clonal expansion) to E x V (chaos), with BLOSUM62-based TCRdist applied between CDR3 peptides within each V-J. Welch's t-statistics and random forest reduced approximately 520 V-J features to 13, which were used in a naive Bayes classifier (R e1071). The Morisita-Horn index was used to measure how similar the thyroid and blood repertoires were. TCRdb redid the processing of the public reads, applying fastp at Q25 and MiXCR, and retained in-frame beta chains. Identical CDR3 proteins give one entry, which carries the most common genes and DNA. TCRdb, not the original authors, processed these V and J calls. This sample has 450,000 to 700,000 distinct CDR3 sequences in its table, and under 60% of those were observed once. The ten largest clones add up to about 8% of the sample.

Sequenced material: peripheral blood or thyroid tissue (not recorded which). This TCR was recovered from a woman younger than 35 with Graves' hyperthyroidism.

The CDR3 protein: CASSWTASIVFGAGTRSGANVLTF. Recombination joined TRBV11-2 with TRBJ2-6; the D call in the table, TRBD1, was not verified against the DNA. The CDR3 measures 24 amino acids from cysteine to phenylalanine. CDR1 and CDR2 were assigned from the germline V gene as SGHAT and FQNNGV.